This is a list of T cell receptor beta chains from one sample in a study of cytomegalovirus exposure and HLA in healthy donors. The data were produced by immunoSEQ multiplex PCR, yet TCRdb's version contains in-frame clones alone and is incomplete. The repertoire holds some 170,000 clones, with around 75% as singletons. Sequencing used PBMCs. Receptors were obtained from a male donor in good health and CMV-seronegative. CDR3s include the opening cysteine and the closing phenylalanine or tryptophan. The order of the fields is J gene, V gene, clone size, D gene, CDR3 protein, CDR3 DNA. A D gene is named only where the DNA matches it firmly. Clone size is given for some rows only: seen once, a few or many times, or a class if the clone is expanded.

TRBJ2-3 | TRBV12-5 | - | TRBD2 | CASGLVPSGGSTDTQYF | TGTGCTAGTGGTTTGGTTCCTAGCGGGGGATCCACAGATACGCAGTATTTT
TRBJ2-1 | TRBV5-6 | - | TRBD1 | CASSSTGGSYNEQFF | TGTGCCAGCAGTTCGACAGGGGGCAGCTACAATGAGCAGTTCTTC
TRBJ2-1 | TRBV4-1 | few | - | CASSQDRLRASEQFF | TGCGCCAGCAGCCAAGATAGGTTGAGGGCAAGTGAGCAGTTCTTC
TRBJ2-1 | TRBV28 | - | - | CASSFWTNSYNEQFF | TGTGCCAGCAGTTTTTGGACTAACTCCTACAATGAGCAGTTCTTC
TRBJ2-3 | TRBV7-6 | - | - | CASSLDGTGGYTQYF | TGTGCCAGCAGCTTAGATGGGACTGGAGGCTATACGCAGTATTTT
TRBJ1-1 | TRBV28 | - | - | CASSLSDTEAFF | TGTGCCAGCAGTTTATCGGACACTGAAGCTTTCTTT
TRBJ2-4 | TRBV7-2 | - | TRBD1 | CASSFRTGLAKNIQYF | TGTGCCAGCAGTTTTAGGACAGGACTAGCCAAAAACATTCAGTACTTC
TRBJ2-7 | TRBV15 | - | TRBD2 | CATRPSGAIYEQYF | TGTGCCACCAGGCCCAGCGGGGCGATCTACGAGCAGTACTTC
TRBJ2-3 | TRBV9 | - | - | CASSVARTGTDTQYF | TGTGCCAGCAGCGTAGCTCGAACGGGCACAGATACGCAGTATTTT
TRBJ1-1 | TRBV7-3 | - | - | CASSFYREGEAFF | TGTGCCAGCAGCTTCTACAGGGAAGGGGAAGCTTTCTTT
TRBJ2-7 | TRBV11-2 | - | - | CASSFPEGEAGRPYEQYF | TGTGCCAGCAGCTTCCCAGAAGGAGAAGCGGGTAGACCCTACGAGCAGTACTTC
TRBJ1-2 | TRBV5-6 | - | TRBD1 | CASSFPGTGVLGYTF | TGTGCCAGCAGCTTCCCCGGGACAGGGGTTCTTGGCTACACCTTC
TRBJ1-1 | TRBV11-2 | few | TRBD1 | CASSLVGQGIIEAFF | TGTGCCAGCAGCTTAGTAGGACAGGGAATAATTGAAGCTTTCTTT
TRBJ1-5 | TRBV19 | - | - | CASSWQALSNQPQHF | TGTGCCAGTTCTTGGCAGGCCCTTTCCAATCAGCCCCAGCATTTT
TRBJ2-3 | TRBV30 | - | TRBD1 | CAWDLTGTGGADTQYF | TGTGCCTGGGACCTCACGGGGACAGGGGGCGCAGATACGCAGTATTTT
TRBJ1-1 | TRBV2 | - | - | CASRLSGEIRTEAFF | TGTGCCAGCAGGTTATCGGGGGAAATAAGGACTGAAGCTTTCTTT
TRBJ1-1 | TRBV5-1 | few | - | CASRTGLSSTEAFF | TGCGCCAGCAGAACAGGGTTATCGAGCACTGAAGCTTTCTTT
TRBJ1-1 | TRBV7-3 | - | - | CASSLSRGIPNTEAFF | TGTGCCAGCAGCCTCAGCAGGGGAATCCCAAACACTGAAGCTTTCTTT
TRBJ2-3 | TRBV28 | - | - | CASSLSRASDTQYF | TGTGCCAGCAGTTTATCCAGGGCCTCAGATACGCAGTATTTT
TRBJ1-6 | TRBV6-1 | - | - | CASSYQGDSPLHF | TGTGCCAGCAGTTATCAGGGTGATTCACCCCTCCACTTT
TRBJ2-1 | TRBV4-2 | - | TRBD2 | CASSQERGGTSGNNEQFF | TGTGCCAGCAGCCAAGAAAGGGGAGGGACTAGCGGTAACAATGAGCAGTTCTTC
TRBJ2-7 | TRBV6-6 | - | TRBD2 | CASSYLGAGVGEQYF | TGTGCCAGCAGTTACCTGGGAGCGGGAGTGGGCGAGCAGTACTTC
TRBJ2-3 | TRBV5-4 | - | - | CASRSLTEAQYF | TGTGCCAGCAGGTCACTAACCGAGGCGCAGTATTTT
TRBJ2-6 | TRBV9 | few | TRBD1 | CASSARGRGANVLTF | TGTGCCAGCAGCGCCAGGGGGCGGGGGGCCAACGTCCTGACTTTC
TRBJ2-3 | TRBV27 | - | TRBD2 | CASSLGLAGDTQYF | TGTGCCAGCAGTTTAGGACTAGCGGGAGATACGCAGTATTTT
TRBJ2-1 | TRBV7-9 | - | TRBD2 | CASSYASGLAGFEQFF | TGTGCCAGCAGCTATGCCTCCGGCCTAGCGGGATTCGAGCAGTTCTTC
TRBJ2-1 | TRBV4-1 | - | TRBD1 | CASSKGQGASNEQFF | TGCGCCAGCAGCAAGGGACAGGGGGCGAGTAATGAGCAGTTCTTC
TRBJ1-3 | TRBV6-6 | - | - | CASRVTGITDTIYF | TGTGCCAGCAGGGTAACCGGGATTACGGACACCATATATTTT
TRBJ2-1 | TRBV7-3 | - | TRBD2 | CASSLGGGNEQFF | TGTGCCAGCAGCTTAGGGGGGGGGAATGAGCAGTTCTTC